This is a list of T cell receptor beta chains from one sample in a study of T-cell memory formation after mild COVID-19. A single record per CDR3 protein comes from TCRdb applying MiXCR to the 5' RACE reads. Counted here are 300,000 to 350,000 distinct CDR3 sequences, about an eighth occurring once; the ten biggest clones make up approximately 22%. Specimen: PBMCs or a T cell subset sorted from them (not recorded which). Source of these receptors: a young man who had mild COVID-19 (a few samples of this study predate the infection). Cell type and time point are not known. Both conserved end residues are trimmed from each CDR3. Fields, in order: clone size, V gene, CDR3 protein. Clone size is stated in some rows and not others, as once, few, many or a class when expanded.

abundance: many; v_gene: TRBV9; CDR3aa: ASSGRGLDTQY
abundance: -; v_gene: TRBV12-3/TRBV12-4; CDR3aa: ASSRQGKSNQPQH
abundance: few; v_gene: TRBV5-1; CDR3aa: ASTPRGGEPQH
abundance: -; v_gene: TRBV29-1; CDR3aa: SGQGDEDYGYT
abundance: -; v_gene: TRBV12-3/TRBV12-4; CDR3aa: ASSLESISQKNTEAF
abundance: -; v_gene: TRBV20-1; CDR3aa: SARGRQGTYNEQF
abundance: -; v_gene: TRBV4-1; CDR3aa: ASSQGGVDTQY
abundance: -; v_gene: TRBV20-1; CDR3aa: SARGPLLRTSLDTQY
abundance: -; v_gene: TRBV29-1; CDR3aa: SVTRESTDTQY
abundance: -; v_gene: TRBV2; CDR3aa: ASSRTGESN
abundance: few; v_gene: TRBV7-2; CDR3aa: ASSLFGLAGGPYEQF